This TCR beta chain comes out of a study of T cells in Graves' hyperthyroidism and ophthalmopathy. The wider study: Peripheral blood samples were taken at initial diagnosis, prior to any treatment.

TCR beta CDR3 regions were amplified from RNA. HTBI primers were the set used in a first-round RT-PCR of the TCR CDR3. TCRdb reprocessed the multiplex PCR reads with MiXCR, giving one entry per CDR3 protein. This sample yields approximately 570,000 distinct CDR3 sequences, of which roughly 21% are seen a single time; roughly 44% belongs to the top ten. Whole-study results and caveats: Stable hyperthyroidism was told apart from ophthalmopathy by a model built on 13 V-J features.

This clonotype turned up a few times. What it binds is not known. J gave up 3 bases and V 0 bases, and 10 bases lay outside the gene matches. The germline V gene has CDR1 MNHEY and CDR2 SVGAGI. This CDR3 contains 18 residues. The rearrangement uses TRBV6-5 and TRBJ2-3; 9 positions agree with TRBD2. Material: blood. The clonotype originates from a man aged 35-49 years with Graves' ophthalmopathy. The CDR3 region is CASSYSSGAGGPTDTQYF. In nucleotides, the CDR3 is TGTGCCAGCAGTTACTCGTCAGGGGCGGGAGGGCCAACAGATACGCAGTATTTT.